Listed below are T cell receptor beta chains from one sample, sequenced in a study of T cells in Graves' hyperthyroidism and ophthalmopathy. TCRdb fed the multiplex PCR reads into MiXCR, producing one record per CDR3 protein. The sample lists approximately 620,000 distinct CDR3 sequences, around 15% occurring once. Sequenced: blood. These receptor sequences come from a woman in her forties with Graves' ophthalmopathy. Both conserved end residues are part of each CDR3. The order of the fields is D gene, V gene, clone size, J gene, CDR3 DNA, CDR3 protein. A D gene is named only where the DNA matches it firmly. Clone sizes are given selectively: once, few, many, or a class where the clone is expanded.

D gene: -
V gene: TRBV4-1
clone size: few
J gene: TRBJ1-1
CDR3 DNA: TGCGCCAGCAGCCAAGATCGCAGGGCTTGGGGTGTCGGAAACACTGAAGCTTTCTTT
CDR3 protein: CASSQDRRAWGVGNTEAFF

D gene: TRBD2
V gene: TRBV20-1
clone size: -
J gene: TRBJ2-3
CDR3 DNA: TGCAGTGCTAGGAACCGGACTAGCGGACGCACAGATACGCGGTATTTT
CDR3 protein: CSARNRTSGRTDTRYF

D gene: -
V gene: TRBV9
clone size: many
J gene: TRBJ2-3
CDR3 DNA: TGTGCCAGCAGCCGCTATGAGGGGTCCACAGATACGCAGTATTTT
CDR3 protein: CASSRYEGSTDTQYF

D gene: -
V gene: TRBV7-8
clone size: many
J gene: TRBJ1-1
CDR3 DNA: TGTGCCAGCAGCTCCGAATGGATCGACCGTGCCCTATCTGAAGCTTTCTTT
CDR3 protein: CASSSEWIDRALSEAFF

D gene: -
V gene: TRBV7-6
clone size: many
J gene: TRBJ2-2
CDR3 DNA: TGTGCCAGCAGCTTAGGGCAGGATTCCGGGGAGCTGTTTTTT
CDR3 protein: CASSLGQDSGELFF

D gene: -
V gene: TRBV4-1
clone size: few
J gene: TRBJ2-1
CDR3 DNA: TGCGCCAGCAGCCTACTCCCTTCCCGTTGGAATGAGCAGTTCTTC
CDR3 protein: CASSLLPSRWNEQFF

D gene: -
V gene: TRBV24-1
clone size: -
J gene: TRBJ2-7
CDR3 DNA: TGTGCCACCAGTGATTCCTACTCCTACGAGCAGTACTTC
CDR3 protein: CATSDSYSYEQYF

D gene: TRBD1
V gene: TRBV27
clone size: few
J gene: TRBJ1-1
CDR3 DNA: TGTGCCAGCAGTCCGCGACAGGGGGTCATGAACACTGAAGCTTTCTTT
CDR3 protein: CASSPRQGVMNTEAFF

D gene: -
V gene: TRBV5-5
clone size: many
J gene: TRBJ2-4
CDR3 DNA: TGTGCCAGCAGCTTTAGTCCTACCGACCTAAGCATTCAGTACTTC
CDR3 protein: CASSFSPTDLSIQYF

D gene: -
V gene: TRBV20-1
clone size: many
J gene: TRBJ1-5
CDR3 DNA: TGCAGTGCTAGAGAATCGGGGAAGCCCCAGCATTTT
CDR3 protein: CSARESGKPQHF

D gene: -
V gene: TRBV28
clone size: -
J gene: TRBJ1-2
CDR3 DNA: TGTGCCAGCACCTCTTTCTATGGCTACACCTTC
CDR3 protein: CASTSFYGYTF

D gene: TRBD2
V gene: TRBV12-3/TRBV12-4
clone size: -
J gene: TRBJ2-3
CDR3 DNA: TGTGCCAGCCGGGGTAGCGGGGTAGATACGCAGTATTTT
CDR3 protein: CASRGSGVDTQYF

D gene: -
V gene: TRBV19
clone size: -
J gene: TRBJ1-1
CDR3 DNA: TGTGCCAGTAGTCACCCCAGGAGCCCCATGAACACTGAAGCTTTCTTT
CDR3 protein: CASSHPRSPMNTEAFF

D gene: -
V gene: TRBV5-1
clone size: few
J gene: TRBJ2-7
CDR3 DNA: TGCGCCAGCAGCTTGGCGGGTTCGCCGGACGAGCAGTACTTC
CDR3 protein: CASSLAGSPDEQYF

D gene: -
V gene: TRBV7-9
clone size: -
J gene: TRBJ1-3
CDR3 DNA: TGTGCCAGCAGCTTAAGACAGCCTCTGAGCTCTGGAAACACCATATATTTT
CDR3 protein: CASSLRQPLSSGNTIYF

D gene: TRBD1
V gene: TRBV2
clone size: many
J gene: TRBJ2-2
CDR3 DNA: TGTGCCAGCAGTGTTGACAGGGCGGGCACCGGGGAGCTGTTTTTT
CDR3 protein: CASSVDRAGTGELFF